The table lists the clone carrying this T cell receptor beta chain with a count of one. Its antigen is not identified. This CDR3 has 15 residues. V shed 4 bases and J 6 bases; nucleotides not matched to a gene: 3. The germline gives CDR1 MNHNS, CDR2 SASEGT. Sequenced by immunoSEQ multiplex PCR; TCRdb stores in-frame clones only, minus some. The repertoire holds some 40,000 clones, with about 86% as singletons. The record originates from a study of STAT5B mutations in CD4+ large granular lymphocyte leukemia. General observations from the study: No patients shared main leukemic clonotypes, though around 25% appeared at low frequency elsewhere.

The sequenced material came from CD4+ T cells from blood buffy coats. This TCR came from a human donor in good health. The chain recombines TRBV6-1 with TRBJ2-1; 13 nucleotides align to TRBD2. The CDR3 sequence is CASSGTSGSPNEQFF. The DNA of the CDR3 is TGTGCCAGCAGTGGGACTAGCGGGAGTCCCAATGAGCAGTTCTTC.